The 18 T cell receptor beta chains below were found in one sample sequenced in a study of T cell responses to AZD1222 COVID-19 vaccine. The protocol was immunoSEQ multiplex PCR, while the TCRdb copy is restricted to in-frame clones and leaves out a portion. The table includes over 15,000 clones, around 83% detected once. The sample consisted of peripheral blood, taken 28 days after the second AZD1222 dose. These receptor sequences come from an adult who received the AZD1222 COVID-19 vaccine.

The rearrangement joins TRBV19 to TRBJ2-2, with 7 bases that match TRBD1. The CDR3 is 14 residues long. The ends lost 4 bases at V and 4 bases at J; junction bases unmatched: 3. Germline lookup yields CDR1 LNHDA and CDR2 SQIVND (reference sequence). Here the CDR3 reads CASSTRDSTGELFF. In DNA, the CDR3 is TGTGCCAGTAGTACCCGGGACAGCACCGGGGAGCTGTTTTTT.

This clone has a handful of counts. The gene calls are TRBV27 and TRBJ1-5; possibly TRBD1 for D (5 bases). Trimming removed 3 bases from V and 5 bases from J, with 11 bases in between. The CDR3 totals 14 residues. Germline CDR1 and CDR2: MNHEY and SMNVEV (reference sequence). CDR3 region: CASSLRGADQPQHF. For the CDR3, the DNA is TGTGCCAGCAGTTTGAGGGGCGCTGATCAGCCCCAGCATTTT.

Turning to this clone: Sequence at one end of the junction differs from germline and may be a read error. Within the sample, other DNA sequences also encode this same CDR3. The CDR3 DNA reads TGCGCCAGTAGCCAAGATCTCCGGGGCGGCAATCAGCCCCAGCATTTT. Its translation: CASSQDLRGGNQPQHF. The rearrangement links TRBV4-3 to TRBJ1-5; tentatively, D is TRBD1 (5 bases). The CDR3 has 16 amino acids. CDR1 is LGHNA, CDR2 YSLEER, per germline.

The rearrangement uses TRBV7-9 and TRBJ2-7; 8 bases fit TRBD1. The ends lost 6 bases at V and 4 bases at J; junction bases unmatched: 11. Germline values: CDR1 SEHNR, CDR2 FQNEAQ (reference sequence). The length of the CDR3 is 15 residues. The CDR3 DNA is TGTGCCAGCAGTTCAGACAGGGGCGTCGTGTACGAGCAGTACTTC. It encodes CASSSDRGVVYEQYF.

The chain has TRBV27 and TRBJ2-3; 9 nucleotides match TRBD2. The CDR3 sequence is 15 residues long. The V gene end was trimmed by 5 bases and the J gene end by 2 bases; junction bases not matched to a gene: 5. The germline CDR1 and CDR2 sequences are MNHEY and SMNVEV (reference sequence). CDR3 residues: CASSLGGGDTDTQYF. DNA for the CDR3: TGTGCCAGCAGTCTTGGCGGGGGGGACACAGATACGCAGTATTTT.

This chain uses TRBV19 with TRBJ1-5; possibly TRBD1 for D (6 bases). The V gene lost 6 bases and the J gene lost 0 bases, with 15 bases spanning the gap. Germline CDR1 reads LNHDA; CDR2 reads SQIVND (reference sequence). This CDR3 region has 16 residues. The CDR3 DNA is TGTGCCAGTAGCCGGACAGCGGACCATAGCAATCAGCCCCAGCATTTT. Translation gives CASSRTADHSNQPQHF.

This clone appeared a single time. Here the CDR3 DNA reads TGCGCCAGCCGGGGATTCTCCTACAATGAGCAGTTCTTC. As protein: CASRGFSYNEQFF. The rearrangement joins TRBV5-1 to TRBJ2-1; D possibly corresponds to TRBD2 (5 bases). With 7 bases removed from V and 0 bases from J, the gap between germline ends came to 8 bases. The CDR3 runs to 13 residues. CDR1 is SGHRS, CDR2 YFSETQ, per germline.

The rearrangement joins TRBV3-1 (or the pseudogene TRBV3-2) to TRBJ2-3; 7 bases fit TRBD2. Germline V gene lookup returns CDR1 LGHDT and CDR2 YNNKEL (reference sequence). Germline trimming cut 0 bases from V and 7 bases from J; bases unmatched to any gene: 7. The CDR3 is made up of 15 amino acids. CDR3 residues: CASSQDRLAGHTQYF. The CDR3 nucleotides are TGTGCCAGCAGCCAAGATCGATTAGCGGGCCATACGCAGTATTTT.

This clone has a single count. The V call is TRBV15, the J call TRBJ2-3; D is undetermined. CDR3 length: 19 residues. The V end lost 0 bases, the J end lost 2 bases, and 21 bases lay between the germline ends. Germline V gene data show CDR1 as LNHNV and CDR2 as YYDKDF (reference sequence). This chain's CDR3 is CATSRDHIRGRKFTDTQYF. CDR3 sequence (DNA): TGTGCCACCAGCAGAGATCATATCCGCGGCAGGAAATTCACAGATACGCAGTATTTT.

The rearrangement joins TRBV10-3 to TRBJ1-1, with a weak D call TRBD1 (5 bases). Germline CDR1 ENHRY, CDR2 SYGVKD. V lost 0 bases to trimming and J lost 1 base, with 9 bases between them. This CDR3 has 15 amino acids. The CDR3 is CAISESGVGNTEAFF. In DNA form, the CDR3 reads TGTGCCATCAGTGAGTCGGGGGTTGGGAACACTGAAGCTTTCTTT.

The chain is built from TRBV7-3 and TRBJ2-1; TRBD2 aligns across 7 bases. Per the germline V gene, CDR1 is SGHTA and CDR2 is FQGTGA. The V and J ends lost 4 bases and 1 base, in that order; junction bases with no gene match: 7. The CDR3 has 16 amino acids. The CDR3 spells CASSSWERGSYNEQFF. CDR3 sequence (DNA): TGTGCCAGCAGCTCCTGGGAGCGGGGTTCCTACAATGAGCAGTTCTTC.

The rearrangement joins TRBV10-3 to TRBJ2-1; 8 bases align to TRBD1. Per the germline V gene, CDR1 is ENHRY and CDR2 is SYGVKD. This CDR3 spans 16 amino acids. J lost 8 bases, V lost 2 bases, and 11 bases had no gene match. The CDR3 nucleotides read TGTGCCATCAGTGAGCCCGGACAGGGAAATATCGATGAGCAGTTCTTC. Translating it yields CAISEPGQGNIDEQFF.

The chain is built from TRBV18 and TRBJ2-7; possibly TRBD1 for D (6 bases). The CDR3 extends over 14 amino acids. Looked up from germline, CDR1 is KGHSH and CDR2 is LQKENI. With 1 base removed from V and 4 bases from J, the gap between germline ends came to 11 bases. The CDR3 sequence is CASSPRGPKYEQYF. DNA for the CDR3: TGTGCCAGCTCACCACGGGGGCCCAAGTACGAGCAGTACTTC.

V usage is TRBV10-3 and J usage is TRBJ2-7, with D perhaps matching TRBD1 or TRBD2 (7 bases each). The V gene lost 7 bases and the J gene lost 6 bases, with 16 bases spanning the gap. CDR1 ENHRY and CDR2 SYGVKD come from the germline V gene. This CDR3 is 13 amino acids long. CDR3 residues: CAITSDREGEQYF. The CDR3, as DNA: TGTGCCATCACTTCCGACAGGGAGGGCGAGCAGTACTTC.

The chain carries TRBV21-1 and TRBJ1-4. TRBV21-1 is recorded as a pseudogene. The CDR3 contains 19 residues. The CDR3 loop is CASQGSLGYPYATNEKLFF. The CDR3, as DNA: TGTGCCAGCCAAGGGTCTCTAGGGTATCCCTACGCAACTAATGAAAAACTGTTTTTT.

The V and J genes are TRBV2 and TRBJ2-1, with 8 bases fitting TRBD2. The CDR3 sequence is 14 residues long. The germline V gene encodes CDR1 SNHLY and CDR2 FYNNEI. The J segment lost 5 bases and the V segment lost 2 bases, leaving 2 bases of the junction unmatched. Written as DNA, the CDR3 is TGTGCCAGCAGTGAATGGCGGGGGGACAATGAGCAGTTCTTC. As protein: CASSEWRGDNEQFF.

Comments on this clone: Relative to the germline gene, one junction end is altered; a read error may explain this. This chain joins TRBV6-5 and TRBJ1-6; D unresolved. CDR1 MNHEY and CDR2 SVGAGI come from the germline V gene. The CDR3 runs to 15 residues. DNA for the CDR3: TGTGCCAGCAGTTACAATCCCTCCGGTCATATCGGGTCGGACTTT. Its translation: CASSYNPSGHIGSDF.

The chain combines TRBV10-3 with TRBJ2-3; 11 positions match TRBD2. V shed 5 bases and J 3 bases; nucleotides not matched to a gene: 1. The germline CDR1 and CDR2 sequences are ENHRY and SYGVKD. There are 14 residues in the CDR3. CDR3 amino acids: CAISLAGGTDTQYF. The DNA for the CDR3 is TGTGCCATCAGTTTAGCGGGGGGGACAGATACGCAGTATTTT.